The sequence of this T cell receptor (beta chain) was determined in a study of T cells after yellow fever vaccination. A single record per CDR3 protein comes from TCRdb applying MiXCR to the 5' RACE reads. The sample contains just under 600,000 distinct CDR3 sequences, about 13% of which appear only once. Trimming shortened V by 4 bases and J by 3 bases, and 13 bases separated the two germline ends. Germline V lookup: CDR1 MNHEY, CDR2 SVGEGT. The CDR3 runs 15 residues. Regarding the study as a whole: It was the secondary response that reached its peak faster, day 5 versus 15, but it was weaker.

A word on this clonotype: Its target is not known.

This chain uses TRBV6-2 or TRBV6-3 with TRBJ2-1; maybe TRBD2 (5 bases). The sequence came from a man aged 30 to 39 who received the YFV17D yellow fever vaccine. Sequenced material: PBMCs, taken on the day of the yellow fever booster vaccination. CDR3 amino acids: CASSFLGRDYNEQFF. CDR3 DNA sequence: TGTGCCAGCAGTTTCCTAGGCCGGGACTACAATGAGCAGTTCTTC.